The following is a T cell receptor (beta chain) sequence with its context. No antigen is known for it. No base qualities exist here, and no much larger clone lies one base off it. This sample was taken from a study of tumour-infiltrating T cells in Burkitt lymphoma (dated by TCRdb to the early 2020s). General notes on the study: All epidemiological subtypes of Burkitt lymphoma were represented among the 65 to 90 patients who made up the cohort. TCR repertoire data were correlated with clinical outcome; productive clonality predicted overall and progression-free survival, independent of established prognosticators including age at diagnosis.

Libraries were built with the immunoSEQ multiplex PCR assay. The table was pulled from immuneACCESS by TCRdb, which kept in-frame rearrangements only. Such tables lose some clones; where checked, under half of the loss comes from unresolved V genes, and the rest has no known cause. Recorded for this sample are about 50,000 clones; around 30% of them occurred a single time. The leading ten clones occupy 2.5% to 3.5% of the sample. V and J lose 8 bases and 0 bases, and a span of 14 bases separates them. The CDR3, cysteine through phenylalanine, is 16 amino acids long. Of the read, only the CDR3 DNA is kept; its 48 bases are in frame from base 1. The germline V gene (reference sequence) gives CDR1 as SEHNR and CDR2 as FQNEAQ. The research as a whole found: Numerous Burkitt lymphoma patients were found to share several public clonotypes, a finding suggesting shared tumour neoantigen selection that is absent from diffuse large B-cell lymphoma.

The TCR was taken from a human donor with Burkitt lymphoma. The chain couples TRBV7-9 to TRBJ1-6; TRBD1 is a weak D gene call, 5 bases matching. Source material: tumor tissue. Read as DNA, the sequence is TGTGCCAGCGGGCTGGTGGGGGGCTCCTATAATTCACCCCTCCACTTT. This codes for CASGLVGGSYNSPLHF.